The rows below give T cell receptor beta chains drawn from one sample of a study of identical twins. MiXCR, applied by TCRdb to the 5' RACE reads, yields one record per CDR3 protein. The sample has hundreds of thousands of distinct CDR3 sequences, around 20% seen once. These data were also reused for a study on T cells expressing NK-cell markers.

Specimen: PBMCs. These receptors were obtained from a woman aged 18-35 years in good health. Both conserved end residues are part of each CDR3. The order of the fields is D gene, clone size, V gene, J gene, CDR3 protein, CDR3 DNA. The D gene is left open where the match is weak. Only part of the rows carry a size: once, few, many, or a class if the clone is expanded.

NA,NA,TRBV20-1,TRBJ2-3,CSASTRGFTDTQYF,TGCAGTGCTTCCACCCGGGGGTTCACAGATACGCAGTATTTT
TRBD2,NA,TRBV27,TRBJ2-3,CASMGGGVSADTQYF,TGTGCCAGCATGGGTGGGGGGGTCTCGGCAGATACGCAGTATTTT
NA,many,TRBV4-1,TRBJ1-1,CASSPTGLNTEAFF,TGCGCCAGCAGCCCCACGGGGTTGAACACTGAAGCTTTCTTT
NA,NA,TRBV29-1,TRBJ2-1,CSVEATMGEQFF,TGCAGCGTTGAAGCGACTATGGGTGAGCAGTTCTTC
NA,few,TRBV7-9,TRBJ2-1,CASSLAPLAGGEQFF,TGTGCCAGCAGCTTAGCGCCCCTGGCTGGGGGTGAGCAGTTCTTC
NA,NA,TRBV5-4,TRBJ2-2,CASSSMDRRVGGELFF,TGTGCCAGCAGCTCGATGGACAGACGTGTAGGCGGGGAGCTGTTTTTT
NA,few,TRBV7-7,TRBJ2-1,CASSLAGWGNEQFF,TGTGCCAGCAGCTTAGCGGGATGGGGCAATGAGCAGTTCTTC
NA,NA,TRBV29-1,TRBJ2-6,CSVQLTDSSGANVLTF,TGCAGCGTCCAACTAACGGACAGCTCTGGGGCCAACGTCCTGACTTTC
NA,few,TRBV9,TRBJ1-1,CASSVGQYTEAFF,TGTGCCAGCAGCGTTGGACAGTACACTGAAGCTTTCTTT
NA,NA,TRBV20-1,TRBJ1-4,CSALPLTGSINEKLFF,TGCAGTGCCCTTCCTTTAACGGGTTCGATCAATGAAAAACTGTTTTTT
TRBD2,NA,TRBV20-1,TRBJ2-3,CSARSRTSGSTDTQYF,TGCAGTGCTAGATCACGGACTAGCGGGAGCACAGATACGCAGTATTTT
NA,NA,TRBV24-1,TRBJ2-2,CATSDWGPEGELFF,TGTGCCACCAGTGATTGGGGCCCCGAAGGGGAGCTGTTTTTT
NA,NA,TRBV10-2,TRBJ2-2,CASSGPRREAPANTGELFF,TGCGCCAGCAGTGGCCCCCGCAGGGAGGCTCCCGCGAACACCGGGGAGCTGTTTTTT
NA,few,TRBV5-1,TRBJ2-7,CASSRSGTQGRYEQYF,TGCGCCAGCAGCCGTTCCGGGACCCAGGGGAGGTACGAGCAGTACTTC
NA,NA,TRBV20-1,TRBJ2-1,CSAITPVYSYNEQFF,TGCAGTGCTATCACTCCCGTATACTCCTACAATGAGCAGTTCTTC
NA,few,TRBV20-1,TRBJ1-1,CSARPGGGTEAFF,TGCAGTGCTAGGCCCGGGGGAGGCACTGAAGCTTTCTTT
TRBD2,few,TRBV12-3/TRBV12-4,TRBJ2-3,CASTSAGAPDTQYF,TGTGCCAGCACCTCAGCGGGGGCCCCCGATACGCAGTATTTT
NA,NA,TRBV7-9,TRBJ1-6,CASSPQGSPLHF,TGTGCCAGCAGTCCCCAGGGTTCACCCCTCCACTTT
TRBD2,NA,TRBV3-1,TRBJ2-1,CASSQVAGRHNEQFF,TGTGCCAGCAGCCAAGTAGCGGGACGACACAATGAGCAGTTCTTC
NA,many,TRBV3-1,TRBJ1-1,CASSQGGNTEAFF,TGTGCCAGCAGCCAAGGGGGAAACACTGAAGCTTTCTTT
NA,NA,TRBV6-2/TRBV6-3,TRBJ2-7,CASRSSAIYHEQYF,TGTGCCAGCAGGTCTAGCGCCATTTACCACGAGCAGTACTTC
NA,NA,TRBV30,TRBJ2-5,CAWSVSPLQETQYF,TGTGCCTGGAGTGTTAGCCCTTTGCAAGAGACCCAGTACTTC
NA,many,TRBV10-1,TRBJ2-1,CASSEDQYNEQFF,TGCGCCAGCAGTGAAGACCAATACAATGAGCAGTTCTTC
NA,few,TRBV7-9,TRBJ2-1,CASKGGGGSYNEQFF,TGTGCCAGCAAAGGTGGGGGCGGGAGCTACAATGAGCAGTTCTTC
NA,few,TRBV7-2,TRBJ2-5,CASSQDGVWETQYF,TGTGCCAGCAGCCAAGATGGGGTCTGGGAGACCCAGTACTTC
TRBD2,NA,TRBV20-1,TRBJ2-7,CSARPSGSRSYEQYF,TGCAGTGCTAGACCTAGCGGGAGCAGGTCCTACGAGCAGTACTTC
NA,NA,TRBV7-7,TRBJ2-7,CASSVAPWDEQYF,TGTGCCAGCAGCGTGGCCCCCTGGGACGAGCAGTACTTC
NA,few,TRBV12-3/TRBV12-4,TRBJ2-1,CASSFKGSNEQFF,TGTGCCAGCAGTTTTAAGGGAAGCAATGAGCAGTTCTTC
TRBD1,NA,TRBV10-3,TRBJ2-7,CAIGGQGALEQYF,TGTGCCATCGGGGGACAGGGGGCCCTCGAGCAGTACTTC
NA,few,TRBV4-3,TRBJ2-3,CASSQERLMDTQYF,TGCGCCAGCAGCCAAGAAAGACTGATGGATACGCAGTATTTT
TRBD1,few,TRBV6-5,TRBJ2-2,CASSDRGGELFF,TGTGCCAGCAGTGACAGGGGCGGGGAGCTGTTTTTT
TRBD1,few,TRBV12-3/TRBV12-4,TRBJ1-1,CASRNQGAEAFF,TGTGCCAGCAGAAATCAGGGGGCTGAAGCTTTCTTT
TRBD1,NA,TRBV29-1,TRBJ1-2,CSVGWDRGDYGYTF,TGCAGCGTTGGGTGGGACAGGGGCGACTATGGCTACACCTTC
NA,NA,TRBV5-1,TRBJ1-1,CASRITEQNTEAFF,TGCGCCAGCAGGATCACAGAACAGAACACTGAAGCTTTCTTT
TRBD2,many,TRBV7-2,TRBJ2-1,CASSPGTSEYNEQFF,TGTGCCAGCAGCCCCGGGACTAGCGAATACAATGAGCAGTTCTTC
TRBD2,few,TRBV6-5,TRBJ2-7,CASSYDAGGPEQYF,TGTGCCAGCAGTTACGATGCGGGGGGACCCGAGCAGTACTTC
TRBD2,few,TRBV20-1,TRBJ2-2,CSARVAGARTGELFF,TGCAGTGCTAGAGTAGCGGGAGCGAGGACCGGGGAGCTGTTTTTT
NA,many,TRBV3-1,TRBJ2-7,CASSQGDEQYF,TGTGCCAGCAGCCAAGGAGACGAGCAGTACTTC
NA,many,TRBV20-1,TRBJ2-5,CSARVGVQETQYF,TGCAGTGCTAGGGTGGGGGTTCAAGAGACCCAGTACTTC
NA,few,TRBV12-5,TRBJ2-1,CASGLGIAGLYNEQFF,TGTGCTAGTGGTTTAGGAATAGCCGGACTCTACAATGAGCAGTTCTTC
NA,NA,TRBV12-3/TRBV12-4,TRBJ2-5,CASKPGAGETQYF,TGTGCCAGCAAACCTGGCGCGGGAGAGACCCAGTACTTC
TRBD2,NA,TRBV29-1,TRBJ2-7,CSVETHSGYEQYF,TGCAGCGTTGAAACCCATAGCGGGTACGAGCAGTACTTC
NA,NA,TRBV12-3/TRBV12-4,TRBJ1-2,CASSSPVGYTF,TGTGCCAGCAGTTCGCCGGTAGGCTACACCTTC
NA,NA,TRBV16,TRBJ2-7,CASSQGAYTPYEQYF,TGTGCCAGCAGCCAAGGGGCCTACACCCCCTACGAGCAGTACTTC
NA,NA,TRBV7-9,TRBJ2-3,CASRPQRADTQYF,TGTGCCAGCAGGCCACAGCGCGCAGATACGCAGTATTTT
TRBD2,NA,TRBV6-2/TRBV6-3,TRBJ2-1,CASSGRTSSLNEQFF,TGTGCCAGCAGTGGGCGGACTAGCTCCCTCAATGAGCAGTTCTTC
NA,NA,TRBV7-2,TRBJ2-5,CASSLAGRPETQYF,TGTGCCAGCAGCTTAGCCGGTCGTCCGGAGACCCAGTACTTC
TRBD2,few,TRBV20-1,TRBJ2-1,CSARNPSGRGNEQFF,TGCAGTGCTAGAAATCCTAGCGGGAGGGGGAATGAGCAGTTCTTC
TRBD2,NA,TRBV6-2/TRBV6-3,TRBJ2-1,CASKWTSGSGNEQFF,TGTGCCAGCAAATGGACTAGCGGGAGTGGGAATGAGCAGTTCTTC
NA,few,TRBV7-2,TRBJ2-1,CASSLYGRPVSYEQFF,TGTGCCAGCAGCTTATACGGACGACCGGTTAGTTATGAGCAGTTCTTC
NA,few,TRBV12-5,TRBJ2-1,CASGNRADEQFF,TGTGCTAGTGGTAACCGAGCGGATGAGCAGTTCTTC
NA,few,TRBV19,TRBJ1-1,CATQAGARTEAFF,TGTGCCACCCAGGCAGGGGCGCGCACTGAAGCTTTCTTT
NA,NA,TRBV20-1,TRBJ2-7,CSAGGQYSYEQYF,TGCAGTGCCGGAGGACAGTACTCCTACGAGCAGTACTTC
NA,NA,TRBV9,TRBJ1-2,CASSAGLSEYGYTF,TGTGCCAGCAGCGCGGGACTCTCGGAGTATGGCTACACCTTC
NA,few,TRBV10-3,TRBJ2-3,CAISESLVHTQYF,TGTGCCATCAGTGAGTCCTTGGTCCATACGCAGTATTTT
TRBD1,medium-sized,TRBV20-1,TRBJ2-1,CSAYDREDEQFF,TGCAGTGCATACGACAGGGAAGATGAGCAGTTCTTC
NA,NA,TRBV29-1,TRBJ1-3,CSVGPHSGNTIYF,TGCAGCGTTGGACCTCACTCTGGAAACACCATATATTTT
TRBD1,few,TRBV6-1,TRBJ2-7,CASRSGTDPYEQYF,TGTGCCAGCAGATCCGGGACAGATCCCTACGAGCAGTACTTC
NA,NA,TRBV5-5,TRBJ2-7,CASSPLPRQGSYEQYF,TGTGCCAGCAGCCCGCTCCCGCGGCAGGGTTCCTACGAGCAGTACTTC
NA,NA,TRBV27,TRBJ1-2,CASSLMGQGLYGYTF,TGTGCCAGCAGTTTAATGGGACAAGGACTTTATGGCTACACCTTC